This is a list of T cell receptor beta chains from one sample in a study of Ad26.COV2.S vaccination and SARS-CoV-2 variants. This table comes from immunoSEQ multiplex PCR, and its TCRdb copy is limited to in-frame clones, with some not included. The data contain 300,000 to 400,000 clones, 90% of them singletons. The input for sequencing was peripheral blood, taken in a trial of Ad26.COV2.S vaccine versus placebo. These receptors were obtained from a person between 18 and 65 years old who received the Ad26.COV2.S COVID-19 vaccine or a placebo. Both conserved end residues are trimmed from each CDR3. D genes are given only for firm matches. The listing skips clone size in some rows; elsewhere it reads once, few, many or a size class.

.	TRBD1	TRBV7-9	ASSSPQGVSYNEQF
.	.	TRBV4-1	ASSQGAGYGYT
.	.	TRBV7-2	ASSLQRDTQY
.	TRBD1	TRBV24-1	ATQGVDTGELF
.	TRBD1	TRBV11-2	ASSRTGTGKGNQPQH
.	TRBD1	TRBV5-4	ASSLDPLLTGQGNSPLH
.	TRBD2	TRBV19	ASISGTSGYNEQF
.	.	TRBV7-5	ARSLVRRTSGTPCRNTQY
.	.	TRBV29-1	SVSETARGGTTGELF
.	TRBD1	TRBV10-3	AISRDSYEQY
.	TRBD1	TRBV4-3	ASSRDRAWNYGYT
.	TRBD2	TRBV11-1	ASRGLVNEQF
.	TRBD1	TRBV4-1	ASSQGRRTGRNTIY
.	TRBD1	TRBV18	ASSPGQGFVDTQY
.	.	TRBV4-1	ASSQSSYSGANVLT
.	.	TRBV6-2/TRBV6-3	ASSCRQGSQGEQF
once	.	TRBV9	ASSRDTSGEKLF
.	TRBD1	TRBV18	ASSPRDRGGEQF
.	TRBD2	TRBV7-2	ASSQGTGRASNEQF
.	.	TRBV20-1	SASISGLAYEQF
once	.	TRBV6-5	ASSYLRDGKNTEAF
.	.	TRBV11-2	ASSLVGLRSAQWEQF
.	.	TRBV30	AWSVRLENPQH
.	.	TRBV7-8	ASSSGEGHDYNEQF
.	TRBD2	TRBV6-5	ASSWEGRDTGELF
.	.	TRBV4-3	ASSQDFRGAKRNSPLH
.	TRBD1	TRBV4-1	ASSQESVGTGGRNTEAF
once	TRBD2	TRBV10-3	AISELAGAAGNEQF
.	TRBD1	TRBV29-1	SVDPGTASDTQY
.	.	TRBV27	ASSETASGYYGYT
once	TRBD1	TRBV29-1	SVGGQGPILQDGYT
.	.	TRBV5-1	ASSLEGLKETQY
once	TRBD1	TRBV5-8	ASSLEAGGRQETQY
.	TRBD1	TRBV29-1	SGGTGRDQPQH
.	.	TRBV7-8	ASSSQRPGANVLT
.	.	TRBV29-1	SVVGRFLDEQY
.	TRBD2	TRBV4-1	ASSYRTSGAGEQY
.	.	TRBV6-5	ASSYSRATGAF